This TCR beta chain was retrieved from a study of shared T cell receptors in the human thymus (dated by TCRdb to about 2021). Describing the broader study: The study examined how the human thymus generates shared, self-reactive T-cell receptor alpha chains.

The method was the immunoSEQ multiplex PCR assay. Sourced from immuneACCESS, this table was stored by TCRdb with only in-frame sequences that have V and J called. A share of the clones is absent; for the studies checked, an unresolved V gene accounts for under half, and the remainder has no known explanation. Within this sample are about 660,000 clones, with roughly 90% of them counted one time only. Over 0.008% of the sample is taken by the ten largest. With respect to this clone: Its recognized antigen is unknown. Nothing much larger sits one base from this clone, and base qualities are not available.

As encoded in the germline V gene (reference sequence), CDR1 is SGHNT while CDR2 is YYREEE. The germline ends are 14 bases apart after V is trimmed by 0 bases and J by 0 bases. The CDR3, from cysteine to phenylalanine, totals 17 residues. Kept here is only the CDR3 DNA, which spans 51 bases and is read in frame from base 1. The same sample was also studied in work on human thymus T cells. The second investigation adds: In Finland, the donors were immunologically healthy infants who were having open corrective cardiac surgery for congenital heart defects. The thymus tissue came from surgical resects taken out during corrective cardiac surgery. Biased V and J gene segment usage appeared to be present in both thymic and peripheral blood repertoires. According to the related research, thymic TCR repertoires were highly overlapping among unrelated individuals. The study used fewer than ten infant thymus samples plus four related peripheral blood samples to characterize TCR alpha and beta repertoires. Donor ages ranging from about 7 to 250 days were recorded, and a handful of male and two female infants were included in the cohort. Thymocytes were released mechanically from tissue and stored at -70 °C as pellets of roughly 9-31 million cells. A QIAsymphony instrument was used to extract genomic DNA from frozen cell pellets. The immunoSEQ multiplex PCR assay was used to amplify the TCRB and TCRAD loci from a standardized quantity of quality-controlled genomic DNA. Amplicons spanned the V(D)J region at a length sufficient to cover the CDR3 and identify V and J genes. Through the commercial immunoSEQ service, the amplicons were sequenced on an Illumina platform. Corrections for primer bias and sequencing errors followed previously described methods, while TCRAD and TCRB definitions were based on the IMGT database. Repertoires were analysed with immunoSEQ Analyzer 3.0 and VDJTools, covering basic statistics, V/J segment usage, diversity estimates, rarefaction and pairwise overlap. Diversity was estimated with Chao1, ChaoE, Efron-Thisted, Shannon and inverse Simpson indices, and also on datasets down-sampled to the smallest sample. Repertoire overlap used strict matching of CDR3 nucleotide sequence, V gene and J gene, with Jaccard-based multidimensional scaling clustering. Thymus samples yielded on average about 810,000 unique TCRB clonotypes, compared with roughly 80,000 from blood samples.

The source is a boy in the first two years of life with a congenital heart defect. Donor details come from another sample of the same person, matched by shared clones. Sample: thymocytes. The chain was built from TRBV5-4 and TRBJ2-3; TRBD1 could be the D gene, as 6 bases match. The CDR3 protein sequence reads: CASSLAPGHGSTDTQYF. The nucleotides read TGTGCCAGCAGCTTGGCCCCGGGACATGGTAGCACAGATACGCAGTATTTT.